This T cell receptor (beta chain) was observed in a study of cytomegalovirus exposure and HLA in healthy donors (dated by TCRdb to the late 2010s). Describing the broader study: An earlier analysis of several hundred of the donors reported about 250 Gb of sequence data and about 100 million unique TCR beta sequences from some 180 million T cells. All discovery cohort repertoires had been generated using a single sequencing platform. HLA typing covered class I and class II loci at four-digit resolution. A separate validation cohort of approximately 120 different subjects was used in addition to the roughly 640-subject first cohort. Among the roughly 400 genotyped donors, approximately 77% belonged to the genetic ancestry cluster associated with self-reported Caucasian donors. The T cell repertoires of 666 subjects were profiled by immunosequencing and related to cytomegalovirus serostatus. Rather than drawing on any new phenotypic data, the later analysis identified candidate immune exposures from TCR beta sequences and the way those sequences occurred across donors. Donor age, sex, ethnicity and CMV serostatus were compiled together with the repertoire data. About five DR-DQ haplotypes were treated as single units for association and clustering because of strong linkage in the cohort. A later analysis re-examined previously published TCR beta repertoires from hundreds of donors and added high-resolution HLA genotyping to investigate patterns of TCR occurrence. Across around 400 genotyped donors of the cohort, an average of approximately 220,000 unique TCR beta nucleotide sequences per donor were sequenced, and 15% to 20% of those sequences were non-productive. A later genetic analysis took genome-wide SNP genotypes for 398 of the 666 donors and used that subset as a discovery cohort. High-throughput TCR immunosequencing, statistical association of individual TCRs with disease status, and machine learning were combined to predict cytomegalovirus infection status. The number of typed donors differed by locus: about 620-630 for A, B, C, DRB1 and DQB1; 500 to 550 for DQA1; approximately 600 for DPA1; and around 450 for DPB1. An earlier analysis of 587 of the donors used high-throughput TCR beta sequencing to judge whether each TCR beta V gene segment behaved as functional or pseudogenic. An early release that covered about 640 HLA-typed donors contained approximately 300 gigabases of sequencing data and tens of millions of unique TCR sequences. The study aimed to test whether signatures of past pathogen exposure could be identified by cataloging public T cell receptors.

Here is what the overall study found, with its caveats: In a later analysis, most CMV-associated TCR beta chains were found to appear HLA-restricted, with HLA associations seemingly driven largely by CMV exposure. A further reported finding was that TCR beta sequences accurately predicted the HLA-A and HLA-B alleles for most subjects in the first cohort. A later genetic analysis associated a missense DCLRE1C variant with V-gene and J-gene trimming of TCR beta chains, and an independent cohort replicated the association. According to a later analysis, parvovirus B19, influenza, CMV and Epstein-Barr virus appeared linked to several top co-occurrence clusters. The classifier was reported to diagnose cytomegalovirus status with high specificity and sensitivity in both the original cohort and the validation cohort. In vitro tests confirmed that a few of the cytomegalovirus-associated TCR beta chains recognize cytomegalovirus antigens. Because HLA typing was missing for some donors at each locus, association tests included only the typed subset. Broadly in line with IMGT annotations, most TCR beta V segments showed up in productive rearrangements about 87% or about 30% of the time in an earlier analysis of 587 of the donors. In a later analysis, TCR association rates were found to vary across HLA loci, with the most associated TCRs seen for DRB1 alleles and the fewest for HLA-C alleles. Sequencing depth was assumed to be roughly uniform across donors in the presence/absence analyses, though that assumption may not hold. Correlated functional status among segregating V segments might be attributable to linkage disequilibrium, but an unknown experimental factor could not be ruled out. In a later analysis, HLA-associated TCR beta chains showed more clonal expansion and lower generation probabilities than non-associated chains that were equally common. While some public TCRs were present in many individuals, most TCR sequences turned up only very rarely across donors. A later genetic analysis reported fewer N-insertions in productive TCRs among donors in an Asian-associated ancestry cluster than the roughly 700-donor mean. This cohort had only TCR beta chains sequenced, and the lack of alpha or paired-chain data limited which features could be detected. The study listed 150 to 200 TCR beta chains as associated with cytomegalovirus. The earlier analysis of around 600 of the donors excluded approximately 15 rarely observed V segments, including chromosome 9 orphons, because counts were too low. A cluster of highly shared sequence variants was judged likely to be a technical artifact of the sequencing pipeline. Specific HLA alleles were associated with 18,000 or so TCR beta sequences at a false discovery rate of 0.05 in a later analysis. Because the 87-base-pair reads could not distinguish some IMGT-functional V segments, including TRBV6-2 and TRBV6-3, those segments were excluded. The authors suggested that the approach could potentially be generalized to other disease states and immunological phenotypes. The only immune exposure information available for the cohort was CMV serostatus. When HLA alleles, especially DR and DQ, strongly co-occurred, attributing TCR associations to individual alleles was difficult.

The cohort was made up of several hundred healthy bone marrow donors. At the time of sampling, all cohort members were nominally healthy, though unrecorded immune exposures were likely present. The donor was CMV seronegative and belonged to the group of several hundred seronegative cohort members. Every donor gave a peripheral blood sample, and the peripheral blood mononuclear cells from that sample were used for TCR beta sequencing. Genomic DNA extraction from the blood cell samples was performed with the Qiagen DNeasy Blood Extraction Kit. Spanning cysteine to phenylalanine, the CDR3 consists of 15 amino acids. Of the read, only the CDR3 DNA is kept; its 45 bases are in frame from base 1. According to the germline V gene, CDR1 reads SGHTS and CDR2 reads YDEGEE. The germline ends are 14 bases apart after V is trimmed by 2 bases and J by 3 bases. In regard to this clone: The target of this receptor is not known. There are no base qualities to consult, and no much larger clone falls within one base.

Libraries were constructed by the immunoSEQ multiplex PCR assay. A mixture of 60 forward primers for TCR Vbeta segments and 13 reverse primers for TCR Jbeta segments was used in the multiplex PCR. Amplification of the CDR3 region of rearranged TCR beta genes was performed with a multiplex PCR assay on genomic DNA. The amplified TCR beta libraries were sequenced on the Illumina HiSeq System as 87-base-pair reads. The study's own analysis went as follows. In a later analysis, roughly 80 million unique TCR beta chains were counted across the approximately 640 repertoires, and approximately 11 million of these chains were shared by at least two donors. A nearest-neighbor algorithm error-corrected the raw reads and collapsed the reads into unique sequences, merging closely related sequences to remove PCR and sequencing errors. V, D and J gene segments were assigned by aligning CDR3 sequences to IMGT reference sequences. For a sequence to be retained, a match of at least six nucleotides was required to both a V gene segment and a J gene segment. Rearrangements were classified as productive when the CDR3 lacked stop codons and remained in frame with V and J, and all other rearrangements were classified as non-productive. CDR3 was defined according to IMGT convention as the region running from the second conserved V-encoded cysteine to the conserved J-encoded phenylalanine. The earlier analysis of about 610 of the donors excluded sequences that lacked an unambiguous match to a single V gene segment. An earlier analysis of just under 600 of the donors called V segments functional above 56.7% productive rearrangements and segregating when the between-donor standard deviation exceeded 5%. To diagnose cytomegalovirus status from the catalog of TCR beta chain sequences, a statistical classification framework was built. In a later analysis, V and J genes were assigned by comparing TCR nucleotide sequences against IMGT/GENE-DB human TR gene sequences. A later analysis assigned CDR3 sequences and most-parsimonious VDJ recombination scenarios with the TCRdist pipeline. In a later analysis, each TCR beta chain was defined by its CDR3 amino acid sequence together with its V-gene family, and reads lacking a unique V-gene family were excluded. In a later analysis, 500 to 650 highly shared, low-generation-probability nucleotide sequences were removed to address suspected cross-contamination and a sequencing artifact. In a later analysis, a clonal expansion index was calculated for each public chain from normalized within-repertoire ranks of inferred template counts. A later analysis computed generation probabilities with a VDJ recombination model fitted to out-of-frame rearrangements, and checked the results against IGoR. Hypergeometric tests were used in a later analysis to score TCR-TCR, TCR-HLA and TCR-CMV co-occurrence, with a repertoire-size bias correction applied to the TCR pairs. A later analysis estimated false discovery rates by permuting HLA or CMV assignments 20 times. A later analysis grouped co-occurring TCRs with DBSCAN, adding TCRdist sequence similarity when clustering within HLA-allele-positive subsets. Repertoires with fewer than 30,000 or more than 120,000 public chains, plus five repertoires with anomalous nucleotide sharing, were excluded from co-occurrence clustering. In its TCRdb copy, this immuneACCESS table keeps in-frame sequences only and misses some clones. Where compared with another copy, unresolved V genes explain less than half of these, and the others have no known cause. The DNA gave D and trimming, while V, J and clone size come from that table. The sample table records some 160,000 clones; 80% to 85% of these occur just once. The ten largest make up more than 1.5% of the sample.

Sequencing used PBMCs. The chain employs TRBV5-8 and TRBJ1-2; TRBD1 might be the D gene, on 5 matching bases. The receptor comes from a woman aged 18-29 years in good health and CMV-seronegative. The sequence in DNA is TGTGCCAGCAGCTTTCGTCAGGGCACATACTATGGCTACACCTTC. Translated, this gives CASSFRQGTYYGYTF.